This TCR beta chain stems from a study of vaccination and CD4 T cells after COVID-19. Looking at the study overall: A CEFX pool, an HIV-1 Nef pool, or no peptide went to control cultures. General study points: Median counts of SARS-CoV-2-reactive clonotypes increased from roughly 19 to 38; this difference was not significant.

An Oncomine TCR Beta short-read assay was used to sequence the DNA from cultured CD4+ T cells. MiXCR was run by TCRdb on the PCR reads, yielding one entry per CDR3 protein. The table includes 15,000 to 20,000 distinct CDR3 sequences, 40% detected once. Treatment here: roughly nine-day PBMC culture with coronavirus spike peptide pools or control peptides (ViraFEST assay). Wells that each held around 2.1 million PBMCs were cultured with roughly 9.8 IU/ml IL-2 and approximately 9.5 ug/ml peptide pools. The CDR3 sequence is 15 residues long. J lost 2 bases, V lost 0 bases, and 3 bases had no gene match. From germline, CDR1 is MNHEY and CDR2 SVGAGI. In its sample, this clonotype was seen a few times. Its antigen is unknown.

This TCR derives from a human donor who had recovered from COVID-19. The sequenced sample was CD4+ T cells from blood, cultured in vitro, obtained after SARS-CoV-2 vaccination. The rearrangement uses TRBV6-5 and TRBJ1-2, with TRBD1 identical over 7 bases. The DNA of the CDR3 is TGTGCCAGCAGTTACTCGAGGGGGCAAAACTATGGCTACACCTTC. This gives the protein CASSYSRGQNYGYTF.